The clone carrying this TCR beta chain was recorded only once. Original processing methods: Scientists estimated how many nucleated cells there were by amplifying reference gene primers. The data were produced by immunoSEQ multiplex PCR, yet TCRdb's version contains in-frame clones alone and is incomplete. The V and J calls and clone size come from that table; D and trimming were worked out from the DNA. The data hold about 73,000 clones, with 65% to 85% observed a single time. The data are from a study of blood T cell repertoires in COVID-19. Study details: Samples taken during acute and convalescent COVID-19 were collected in the United States, Italy and Spain. Sample material is recorded as cDNA or gDNA derived from T cells, B-cell-depleted T cells, or PBMCs.

Trimming shortened V by 1 base and J by 7 bases, and 11 bases separated the two germline ends. Germline V gene lookup returns CDR1 MNHEY and CDR2 SMNVEV (reference sequence). This CDR3 contains 13 residues. The sample consisted of peripheral blood. The receptor was isolated from a man aged 50-60 years with active COVID-19. This chain connects TRBV27 to TRBJ2-7; D is unclear. The CDR3 region is CASSLLGVSEQYF. The DNA of the CDR3 is TGTGCCAGCAGTTTATTGGGCGTCAGTGAGCAGTACTTC.